A selection of T cell receptor beta chains follows, all from one sample in a study of T cell repertoires in cytomegalovirus infection. Antigen specificity for these receptors is unknown. TCRdb passed the reads through MiXCR, listing each CDR3 protein once. The data hold roughly 500,000 distinct CDR3 sequences, with more than 40% observed a single time. The input for sequencing was cultured PBMCs, taken from culture after CMV antigen stimulation. These receptors all come from a human donor in good health (CMV status not recorded). Some clones in this sample may be carry-over from other donors' samples. CDR3s include the opening cysteine and the closing phenylalanine or tryptophan. D genes are given only for firm matches. A clone size is listed for some rows: how often the clone was seen (once, few, many), or a class if it is expanded.

j_call d_call cdr3_length v_call clone_size cdr3_aa cdr3_nt
TRBJ1-2 - 13 TRBV6-5 - CASSRTTHHGYTF TGTGCCAGCAGTCGAACAACGCACCATGGCTACACCTTC
TRBJ2-3 - 14 TRBV7-2 - CASSSGNAPDTQYF TGTGCCAGCAGCTCCGGTAATGCCCCAGATACGCAGTATTTT
TRBJ2-7 TRBD1 13 TRBV15 - CATSETRGLEQYF TGTGCCACCAGCGAAACCAGGGGGCTCGAGCAGTACTTC
TRBJ2-5 - 14 TRBV20-1 - CSARDWANQETQYF TGCAGTGCTAGAGATTGGGCGAACCAAGAGACCCAGTACTTC
TRBJ2-7 TRBD1 14 TRBV7-6 few CASSFRQGLTEQYF TGTGCCAGCAGCTTCCGACAGGGTTTGACCGAGCAGTACTTC
TRBJ1-2 - 15 TRBV4-1 few CASSPPFGGSYGYTF TGCGCCAGCAGCCCCCCATTCGGGGGCTCCTATGGCTACACCTTC
TRBJ2-7 - 11 TRBV7-6 - CASSHGNEQYF TGTGCCAGCAGCCACGGGAACGAGCAGTACTTC
TRBJ2-7 - 13 TRBV7-2 - CASSLRTSYEQYF TGTGCCAGCAGCTTAAGAACCTCCTACGAGCAGTACTTC
TRBJ2-1 - 17 TRBV6-2/TRBV6-3 - CASSYMRVKEGDNEQFF TGTGCCAGCAGTTACATGAGGGTAAAGGAAGGAGACAATGAGCAGTTCTTC
TRBJ2-3 TRBD1 14 TRBV12-3/TRBV12-4 - CASSGQGAGDTQYF TGTGCCAGCAGTGGTCAGGGGGCCGGTGATACGCAGTATTTT